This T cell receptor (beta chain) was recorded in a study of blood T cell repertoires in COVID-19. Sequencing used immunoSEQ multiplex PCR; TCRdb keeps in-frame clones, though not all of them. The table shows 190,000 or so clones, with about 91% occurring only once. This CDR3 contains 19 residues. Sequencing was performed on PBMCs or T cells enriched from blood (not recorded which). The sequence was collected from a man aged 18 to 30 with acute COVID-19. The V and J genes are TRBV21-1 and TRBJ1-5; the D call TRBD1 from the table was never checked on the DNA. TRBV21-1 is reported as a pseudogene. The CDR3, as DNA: TGTGCCAGCAGCAAAGTCTCAGGGACAGGACAGACTAGCAATCAGCCCCAGCATTTT. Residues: CASSKVSGTGQTSNQPQHF.